The 19 T cell receptor beta chains reported below all come from one sample, sequenced in a study of regulatory T cells in long-lasting Graves disease. Researchers made TCR beta libraries by using iRepertoire HTBI primers and running Arm-PCR on CDR3 regions. TCRdb reprocessed the multiplex PCR reads with MiXCR, giving one entry per CDR3 protein. The sample contains about 470,000 distinct CDR3 sequences, around 14% of which appear only once. Time point meaning: newly diagnosed GD, antithyroid drugs for less than 3 months. Isolated PBMC RNA provided the starting material for the TCR library. These data were likewise used in another study, on T cells in Graves' hyperthyroidism and ophthalmopathy.

The specimen comprised peripheral blood mononuclear cells (PBMCs), sampled at new diagnosis, from a patient treated with antithyroid drugs. The receptor set was obtained from a woman younger than 45 with Graves disease.

The chain carries TRBV5-1 and TRBJ1-5; D ambiguous. V was shortened by 0 bases and J by 6 bases, with 13 bases between the two germline ends. CDR1 is SGHRS, CDR2 YFSETQ, per germline. There are 15 residues in the CDR3. The CDR3 loop is CASSLGLGLGQPQHF. The CDR3 nucleotides read TGCGCCAGCAGCTTGGGTCTGGGGTTAGGTCAGCCCCAGCATTTT.

This clonotype was seen more than once but under ten times. A much larger clonotype is one base distant, so this may be a read error. J is TRBJ2-3 and V is TRBV7-8, with 8 bases matching TRBD2. The CDR3 has 17 residues. The V gene end was trimmed by 5 bases and the J gene end by 2 bases; junction bases not matched to a gene: 12. Per germline, CDR1 SGHVS and CDR2 FQNEAQ. The CDR3: CASSRGPGLELTDTQYF. CDR3 bases: TGTGCCAGCAGCCGTGGCCCGGGACTAGAGCTCACAGATACGCAGTATTTT.

V usage is TRBV18 and J usage is TRBJ2-7, with TRBD2 matching over 7 bases. There are 16 residues in the CDR3. The junction had 11 bases not matched to a gene; V was cut back by 2 bases and J by 4 bases. CDR1 is KGHSH and CDR2 is LQKENI in the germline V gene. Here the CDR3 reads CASSPTGQRDTYEQYF. In DNA, the CDR3 is TGTGCCAGCTCACCAACGGGGCAGCGGGATACTTACGAGCAGTACTTC.

The V and J genes are TRBV9 and TRBJ2-3; 7 nucleotides agree with TRBD2. CDR1 is SGDLS, CDR2 YYNGEE, per germline. The length of the CDR3 is 15 residues. V shed 3 bases and J 2 bases; nucleotides not matched to a gene: 6. Here the CDR3 DNA reads TGTGCCAGCAGCGCGGGGGGAGGGCCCACAGATACGCAGTATTTT. Encoded protein: CASSAGGGPTDTQYF.

This clonotype showed up many times. This chain joins TRBV6-2 or TRBV6-3 and TRBJ2-1; 12 nucleotides agree with TRBD1. The CDR3 consists of 15 residues. V lost 7 bases and J lost 9; bases outside the gene matches: 10. The germline CDR1 and CDR2 sequences are MNHEY and SVGEGT. CDR3 sequence: CASKTWDRGLVEQFF. The CDR3 nucleotides read TGTGCCAGCAAGACTTGGGACAGGGGGCTGGTTGAGCAGTTCTTC.

This clonotype showed up many times. This sequence joins TRBV6-1 and TRBJ2-3, with 9 positions matching TRBD2. Germline V gene sequence: CDR1 MNHNS, CDR2 SASEGT. V shed 5 bases and J 1 base; nucleotides not matched to a gene: 4. The CDR3 covers 15 residues. The CDR3 region is CASSPRTSGTDTQYF. The CDR3 DNA sequence: TGTGCCAGCAGTCCAAGGACTAGCGGCACAGATACGCAGTATTTT.

This clonotype came up many times. The DNA of the CDR3 is TGTGCCAGCAGTCGAGGCGCAGGTCCTGGGGGCTACACCTTC. This gives the protein CASSRGAGPGGYTF. The V gene is TRBV28, the J gene TRBJ1-2; D is undetermined. This CDR3 spans 14 amino acids. With 5 bases removed from V and 8 bases from J, the gap between germline ends came to 18 bases. The V gene's germline CDR1 is MDHEN and CDR2 SYDVKM.

This clonotype was seen ten or more times. The chain combines TRBV11-2 with TRBJ1-1; D is uncertain. Trimming cost V 0 bases and J 7 bases, with 3 bases left between them. The V gene's germline CDR1 is SGHAT and CDR2 FQNNGV. This CDR3 has 11 amino acids. CDR3 in DNA: TGTGCCAGCAGCTTAGATGGTGAAGCTTTCTTT. This codes for CASSLDGEAFF. Using reference TRBV11-2 and TRBJ1-1 for the parts outside the CDR3, the full variable domain is EAGVAQSPRYKIIEKRQSVAFWCNPISGHATLYWYQQILGQGPKLLIQFQNNGVVDDSQLPKDRFSAERLKGVDSTLKIQPAKLEDSAVYLCASSLDGEAFFGQGTRLTVV.

The rearrangement uses TRBV5-6 and TRBJ2-3, with 9 bases lining up with TRBD1. Germline lookup yields CDR1 SGHDT and CDR2 YYEEEE. The V gene end was trimmed by 7 bases and the J gene end by 5 bases; junction bases not matched to a gene: 8. The CDR3 has 14 residues. Here the CDR3 reads CASGTGGLEDTQYF. DNA for the CDR3: TGTGCCAGCGGAACAGGGGGCTTGGAAGATACGCAGTATTTT.

This rearrangement joins TRBV27 to TRBJ1-4; no clear D. V gave up 2 bases and J gave up 8 bases, with 9 bases separating them. There are 13 residues in the CDR3. Per germline, CDR1 MNHEY and CDR2 SMNVEV (reference sequence). The CDR3 DNA follows: TGTGCCAGCAGTTTAGGTGGGCCCGAAAAACTGTTTTTT. This codes for CASSLGGPEKLFF.

This clonotype was recorded a few times. The chain uses TRBV29-1 and TRBJ2-7; tentatively, D is TRBD1 (6 bases). Trimming pared 6 bases from V and 5 bases from J, leaving 17 bases between. Per the germline V gene, CDR1 is SQVTM and CDR2 is ANQGSEA. The CDR3 consists of 13 residues. CDR3 sequence: CSVEQQGSHEQYF. CDR3 nucleotides: TGCAGCGTCGAACAACAGGGATCCCACGAGCAGTACTTC.

The V call is TRBV25-1, the J call TRBJ1-1; D unresolved. V was trimmed by 9 bases and J by 1 base, leaving 12 bases between them. The CDR3 is 13 amino acids. Germline CDR1 is MGHDK and CDR2 is SYGVNS. The CDR3 coding sequence is TGTGCCAGTACGTATAGCCGGAACACTGAAGCTTTCTTT. Its translation: CASTYSRNTEAFF.

This clonotype has a count of ten or more. The chain has TRBV5-1 and TRBJ1-3; D ambiguous. The CDR3 consists of 15 residues. Looked up from germline, CDR1 is SGHRS and CDR2 is YFSETQ. V shed 1 base and J shed 0 bases, with 8 bases lying between them. The CDR3 is CASSLRPSSGNTIYF. DNA of the CDR3: TGCGCCAGCAGCTTGCGACCGAGCTCTGGAAACACCATATATTTT.

The chain recombines TRBV7-9 with TRBJ1-5; the D gene is possibly TRBD1 (5 bases). Per germline, CDR1 SEHNR and CDR2 FQNEAQ (reference sequence). The CDR3 runs to 15 residues. Trimming took 3 bases from V and 5 from J, leaving 14 bases between them. The DNA for the CDR3 is TGTGCCAGCAGCTTTTCTGGGGCCGAGGATCAGCCCCAGCATTTT. Translated: CASSFSGAEDQPQHF. Drawing the rest from reference TRBV7-9 and TRBJ1-5, the complete variable domain is DTGVSQNPRHKITKRGQNVTFRCDPISEHNRLYWYRQTLGQGPEFLTYFQNEAQLEKSRLLSDRFSAERPKGSFSTLEIQRTEQGDSAMYLCASSFSGAEDQPQHFGDGTRLSIL.

This clonotype was recorded at least ten times. The chain uses TRBV11-2 and TRBJ2-3, with D tentatively TRBD2 (6 bases). Germline CDR1 reads SGHAT; CDR2 reads FQNNGV. V lost 0 bases, J lost 8 bases, and 21 bases lay in between. The CDR3 runs to 17 residues. The CDR3 DNA sequence: TGTGCCAGCAGCTTAGAAAGCGCGGCGGGATGGGGGTTTACGCAGTATTTT. Translating it yields CASSLESAAGWGFTQYF.

A remark on this clonotype: It may be a read error: a sequence one base away is much more abundant. This chain links TRBV20-1 with TRBJ2-7; 7 bases line up with TRBD1. V gave up 2 bases and J gave up 7 bases; unmatched junction bases: 8. Germline CDR1 and CDR2: DFQATT and SNEGSKA (reference sequence). The CDR3 runs to 13 residues. This CDR3 is CSARSQGVNEQYF. The CDR3, as DNA: TGCAGTGCTAGATCCCAGGGGGTGAATGAGCAGTACTTC.

This clonotype appeared a few times. The CDR3: CASSPGTGQDFSNQPQHF. The DNA of the CDR3 is TGTGCCAGCAGTCCTGGGACAGGGCAGGACTTTAGCAATCAGCCCCAGCATTTT. The rearrangement uses TRBV6-1 and TRBJ1-5, with TRBD1 matching over 9 bases. The CDR3 covers 18 residues. Germline-derived CDR1 and CDR2 are MNHNS and SASEGT. V gave up 5 bases and J gave up 0 bases; unmatched junction bases: 11.

As regards this clonotype: One base away lies a much larger clone, so this may be a sequencing read error. The chain joins TRBV7-9 to TRBJ2-1; weak D call: TRBD2 (6 bases). This CDR3 is built from 12 residues. The germline V and J ends were trimmed by 5 bases and 10 bases, with 12 bases remaining between them. Germline V gene sequence: CDR1 SEHNR, CDR2 FQNEAQ (reference sequence). The CDR3 region is CASSPGGPEQFF. The DNA of the CDR3 is TGTGCCAGCAGCCCCGGGGGACCCGAGCAGTTCTTC.

This clonotype was found many times. The J gene is TRBJ1-4, the V gene TRBV3-1; D call uncertain. CDR3 length equals 14 residues. Germline CDR1 and CDR2: LGHDT and YNNKEL (reference sequence). The germline V and J ends were trimmed by 1 base and 8 bases, with 11 bases remaining between them. The CDR3 DNA reads TGTGCCAGCAGCCAAGTGCCACGAGCCGAAAAACTGTTTTTT. It encodes CASSQVPRAEKLFF.